This T cell receptor beta chain is drawn from a study of cytomegalovirus exposure and HLA in healthy donors (dated by TCRdb to about 2017). Regarding the research as a whole: In an earlier analysis of 587 of the donors, 250 to 350 Gb of sequence data and 120 million or so unique TCR beta sequences from 150 million to 200 million T cells were reported. Alongside the repertoire data, information on donor age, sex, ethnicity and CMV serostatus was compiled. Every discovery cohort repertoire had been produced on one sequencing platform. To predict cytomegalovirus infection status, the study combined high-throughput TCR immunosequencing, statistical association of individual TCRs with disease status, and machine learning. About 320 gigabases of sequencing data and around 87 million unique TCR sequences were included in an early release covering around 600 HLA-typed donors. In a later analysis, previously published TCR beta repertoires from several hundred donors were re-analyzed and high-resolution HLA genotyping was added so that TCR occurrence patterns could be studied. In an earlier analysis of roughly 580 of the donors, high-throughput TCR beta sequencing was used to judge whether each TCR beta V gene segment behaved as functional or pseudogenic. Of the roughly 400 genotyped donors, 81% fell in the genetic ancestry cluster associated with self-reported Caucasian donors. Because of strong linkage in the cohort, roughly 5 DR-DQ haplotypes were treated as single units for association and clustering. The study was designed to test whether signatures of past pathogen exposure could be identified by cataloging public T cell receptors. HLA typing included class I and class II loci at four-digit resolution. The study profiled the T cell repertoires of around 700 subjects by immunosequencing and related them to cytomegalovirus serostatus. Along with the 666-subject first cohort, a separate validation cohort of more than 90 different subjects was used. A later genetic analysis used genome-wide SNP genotypes for about 60% of the roughly 700 donors, treating that subset as a discovery cohort. Rather than drawing on any new phenotypic data, the later analysis identified candidate immune exposures from TCR beta sequences and the way those sequences occurred across donors. Typing coverage differed by locus: A, B, C, DRB1 and DQB1 were typed in about 629-640 donors, DQA1 in 500 to 550, DPA1 in over 600, and DPB1 in 472. Across 398 genotyped donors of the cohort, an average of roughly 250,000 unique TCR beta nucleotide sequences per donor were sequenced, and around 20% of those sequences were non-productive. Overall study results and their limits: A few of the identified cytomegalovirus-associated TCR beta chains were confirmed in vitro to be specific for cytomegalovirus antigens. Presence/absence analyses assumed roughly uniform sequencing depth across donors, an assumption that may not hold. A later genetic analysis associated a missense DCLRE1C variant with V-gene and J-gene trimming of TCR beta chains, and an independent cohort replicated the association. A later genetic analysis reported fewer N-insertions in productive TCRs among donors in an Asian-associated ancestry cluster than the approximately 700-donor mean. A further reported finding was that TCR beta sequences accurately predicted the HLA-A and HLA-B alleles for most subjects in the first cohort. Specific HLA alleles were associated with 18,000 or so TCR beta sequences at a false discovery rate of 0.05 in a later analysis. Cytomegalovirus status was reported to be diagnosed by the classifier with high specificity and sensitivity in both the original and validation cohorts. The only immune exposure information available for the cohort was CMV serostatus. Several of the top co-occurrence clusters appeared to be linked to parvovirus B19, influenza, CMV and Epstein-Barr virus, according to a later analysis. In a later analysis, the rate of TCR association differed among HLA loci, with DRB1 alleles having the most associated TCRs and HLA-C alleles having the fewest. The cohort was sequenced for TCR beta chains only, and without alpha or paired-chain data the features that could be detected were limited. It was suggested by the authors that the approach could potentially be generalized to other disease states and immunological phenotypes. The sequencing pipeline was judged likely to have produced a cluster of highly shared sequence variants as a technical artifact. In a later analysis, most CMV-associated TCR beta chains were found to appear HLA-restricted, with HLA associations seemingly driven largely by CMV exposure. Because the 87-base-pair reads could not distinguish some IMGT-functional V segments, including TRBV6-2 and TRBV6-3, those segments were excluded. Most TCR sequences were seen in very few donors, while some public TCRs were found in many individuals. In an earlier analysis of about 540 of the donors, most TCR beta V segments were observed in productive rearrangements about 90% or about 30% of the time, broadly matching IMGT annotations. In the study, around 150 TCR beta chains were listed as associated with cytomegalovirus. Seventeen rarely observed V segments, including chromosome 9 orphons, were excluded from the earlier analysis of about 500 of the donors because counts were too low. HLA typing was unavailable for some donors at each locus, so association tests used only the typed subset. A later analysis found that HLA-associated TCR beta chains were more clonally expanded and had lower generation probabilities than equally common non-associated chains. When HLA alleles, especially DR and DQ, strongly co-occurred, attributing TCR associations to individual alleles was difficult. Linkage disequilibrium might explain the correlated functional status among segregating V segments, but an unknown experimental factor could not be ruled out.

The cohort consisted of hundreds of healthy bone marrow donors. All cohort members were sampled while nominally healthy, although unrecorded immune exposures were likely present. The donor was CMV seronegative and belonged to the group of over 350 seronegative cohort members. A peripheral blood sample was collected from each donor, and TCR beta sequencing was performed on peripheral blood mononuclear cells. Genomic DNA extraction from the blood cell samples was performed with the Qiagen DNeasy Blood Extraction Kit. To note about this clone: Its target antigen remains unknown. No base qualities exist here, and no much larger clone lies one base off it.

The CDR3, cysteine through phenylalanine, is 17 amino acids long. The CDR3 DNA has 51 bases and is translated from base 1. Clipping removes 5 bases from V and 0 bases from J, with 7 as the unmatched junction base count. The germline V gene specifies SGHTS as CDR1 and YDEGEE as CDR2. Receptor libraries were prepared by the immunoSEQ multiplex PCR assay. For the multiplex PCR, a mixture combining 60 forward primers for TCR Vbeta segments and 13 reverse primers for TCR Jbeta segments was used. Amplification of the CDR3 region of rearranged TCR beta genes was performed with a multiplex PCR assay on genomic DNA. The Illumina HiSeq System was used to sequence the amplified TCR beta libraries as 87-base-pair reads. As for the original processing: A later analysis tallied 80 million to 95 million unique TCR beta chains across the 650 to 750 repertoires, and roughly 11 million of those chains were shared by two or more donors. A nearest-neighbor algorithm error-corrected the raw reads and collapsed the reads into unique sequences, merging closely related sequences to remove PCR and sequencing errors. CDR3 sequences were aligned to IMGT reference sequences to assign V, D and J gene segments. For a sequence to be retained, a match of at least six nucleotides was required to both a V gene segment and a J gene segment. A rearrangement was called productive if the CDR3 had no stop codons and remained in frame with V and J, and every other rearrangement was called non-productive. Following IMGT convention, CDR3 was defined as the stretch from the second conserved V-encoded cysteine to the conserved J-encoded phenylalanine. In an earlier analysis of 587 of the donors, sequences lacking an unambiguous match to a single V gene segment were excluded. An earlier analysis of a few hundred of the donors classified V segments as functional when productive rearrangements were above 56.7% and as segregating when the standard deviation between donors was above 5%. A statistical classification framework was built to diagnose cytomegalovirus status from the catalog of TCR beta chain sequences. V and J gene assignment, in a later analysis, came from comparing TCR nucleotide sequences with IMGT/GENE-DB human TR gene sequences. Using the TCRdist pipeline, a later analysis assigned CDR3 sequences along with most-parsimonious VDJ recombination scenarios. In a later analysis, every TCR beta chain was defined by the combination of its CDR3 amino acid sequence and its V-gene family, and reads without a unique V-gene family were dropped. A later analysis removed several hundred highly shared, low-generation-probability nucleotide sequences to deal with suspected cross-contamination and a sequencing artifact. For each public chain, a later analysis derived a clonal expansion index from normalized ranks of inferred template counts within each repertoire. In a later analysis, generation probabilities were computed using a VDJ recombination model fitted to out-of-frame rearrangements, and the results were checked against IGoR. Hypergeometric tests were used in a later analysis to score TCR-TCR, TCR-HLA and TCR-CMV co-occurrence, with a repertoire-size bias correction applied to the TCR pairs. To estimate false discovery rates, a later analysis permuted the HLA or CMV assignments 20 times. A later analysis grouped co-occurring TCRs with DBSCAN, adding TCRdist sequence similarity when clustering within HLA-allele-positive subsets. For co-occurrence clustering, repertoires with fewer than 30,000 or more than 120,000 public chains were excluded, along with roughly 5 repertoires with anomalous nucleotide sharing. As stored in TCRdb, this immuneACCESS dataset retains in-frame rearrangements with V and J assigned. A fraction of the clones does not appear; measured against another copy, unresolved V genes explain less than half of the discrepancy, and the remainder lacks a known reason. The DNA was the basis for D and trimming; V, J and clone size are from that table. Recorded for this sample are about 160,000 clones; roughly 78% of them occurred a single time. The top ten clones comprise roughly 2% of the sample.

Sequencing was done on a sample of PBMCs. This TCR was sampled from a middle-aged man in good health and CMV-seronegative. This chain joins TRBV5-8 to TRBJ2-1; TRBD1 agrees with 11 junctional bases. Here the CDR3 is given as CASRPGTGGSSYNEQFF. The bases are TGTGCCAGCAGGCCGGGGACAGGGGGTAGCTCCTACAATGAGCAGTTCTTC.